This note documents a single T cell receptor (beta chain) sequence. TCRdb reprocessed the 5' RACE reads via MiXCR and lists one record per CDR3 protein. The table lists 350,000 or so distinct CDR3 sequences, around 13% of them singletons. This entry comes from a study of T-cell memory formation after mild COVID-19. CDR1 and CDR2 from the germline V gene are MNHEY and SVGAGI. This CDR3 contains 15 residues. The germline V and J ends were trimmed by 2 bases and 2 bases, with 10 bases remaining between them. The sequenced sample was PBMCs or a T cell subset sorted from them (not recorded which). This chain connects TRBV6-5 to TRBJ1-3, with D tentatively TRBD1 (5 bases). The TCR was taken from a man aged 18 to 29 who had mild COVID-19 (a few samples of this study predate the infection). Cell type and time point are not known. In DNA, the CDR3 is TGTGCCAGCAGTTACATGGGGGATGCTGGAAACACCATATATTTT. Protein product: CASSYMGDAGNTIYF.